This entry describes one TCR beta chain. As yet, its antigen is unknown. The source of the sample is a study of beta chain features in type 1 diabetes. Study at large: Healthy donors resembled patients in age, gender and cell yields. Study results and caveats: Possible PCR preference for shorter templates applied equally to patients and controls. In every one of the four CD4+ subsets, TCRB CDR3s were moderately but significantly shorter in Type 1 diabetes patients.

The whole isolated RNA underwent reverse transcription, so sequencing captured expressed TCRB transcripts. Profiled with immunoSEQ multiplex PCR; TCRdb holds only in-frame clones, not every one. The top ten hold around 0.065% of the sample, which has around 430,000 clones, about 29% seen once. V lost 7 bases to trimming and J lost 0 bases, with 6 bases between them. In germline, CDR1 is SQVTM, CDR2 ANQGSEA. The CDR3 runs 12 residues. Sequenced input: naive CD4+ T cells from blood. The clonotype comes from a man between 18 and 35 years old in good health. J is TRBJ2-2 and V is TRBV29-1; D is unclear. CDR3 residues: CSGRSNTGELFF. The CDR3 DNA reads TGCAGCGGAAGGTCGAACACCGGGGAGCTGTTTTTT.